The clone carrying this T cell receptor beta chain was observed at least ten times. Its specificity is not known. This sample is part of a study of T-cell reconstitution after alpha-beta-depleted transplantation in children. Study observations and caveats: It was reported that alpha-beta T cells came from several hundred expanded graft clones (about two months after transplant). Once a year had passed after transplant, T-cell counts and diversity came mostly from newly produced T cells.

The authors prepared the TCRbeta library with unique molecular identifiers. TCRdb analysed the PCR reads with MiXCR anew, one entry per CDR3 protein. In the table there are 550,000 to 800,000 distinct CDR3 sequences, around 14% of which are singletons. Trimming shortened V by 8 bases and J by 3 bases, and 16 bases separated the two germline ends. The length of the CDR3 is 15 residues. CDR1 WNHNN and CDR2 SYGVQD come from the germline V gene (reference sequence). This sequence joins TRBV10-1 and TRBJ2-2; no definite D call. The sequenced sample was PBMCs, obtained before TCRalphabeta/CD19-depleted stem cell transplant. The receptor was derived from a girl aged 2 to 9 with congenital amegakaryocytic thrombocytopenia, due to receive a stem cell transplant. The CDR3 DNA is TGCGCCAGCCCCTCGTTTAAGGATGACACCGGGGAGCTGTTTTTT. This sequence encodes CASPSFKDDTGELFF.